What follows are 21 T cell receptor beta chains derived from one specimen sequenced in a study of healthy donors' naive CD4 and CD8 T cells. A linear amplification protocol produced the TCR libraries from 500 ng of total RNA. TCRdb reprocessed the reads with MiXCR, giving one entry per CDR3 protein. The table records 200,000 or so distinct CDR3 sequences, over 60% of them present only once. The sequencing sample was made of naive CD4+ and CD8+ T cells sorted from blood, pooled from several donors. The receptors originated from a pool of human donors in good health; the sample pools cells from several healthy donors.

The genes are TRBV6-1 and TRBJ1-5; D may be TRBD1 (6 bases). CDR3 length equals 15 residues. Trimming removed 4 bases from V and 3 bases from J, with 13 bases in between. Per the germline V gene, CDR1 is MNHNS and CDR2 is SASEGT. The CDR3: CASSARTVPNQPQHF. In nucleotides, the CDR3 is TGTGCCAGCAGTGCCCGGACAGTTCCCAATCAGCCCCAGCATTTT.

The chain combines TRBV2 with TRBJ2-2, with D unclear. This CDR3 contains 15 residues. Germline CDR1 SNHLY, CDR2 FYNNEI. V lost 6 bases and J 2 bases, leaving 13 bases between the germline ends. CDR3: CASRVETLNTGELFF. The CDR3 coding sequence is TGTGCCAGCAGAGTCGAGACTTTAAACACCGGGGAGCTGTTTTTT.

The genes are TRBV18 and TRBJ2-1; TRBD1 agrees at 12 bases. The CDR3 runs 17 residues. V lost 0 bases and J lost 3; bases outside the gene matches: 3. The V gene's germline CDR1 is KGHSH and CDR2 LQKENI. CDR3 amino acids: CASSPPGTGGIYNEQFF. DNA of the CDR3: TGTGCCAGCTCACCACCGGGGACAGGGGGCATCTACAATGAGCAGTTCTTC.

Written as DNA, the CDR3 is TGTGCCAGTAGTACTGACAGAAATGGAGCCAAAAACATTCAGTACTTC. It translates to CASSTDRNGAKNIQYF. The chain is built from TRBV19 and TRBJ2-4; TRBD1 is a possible D gene (5 bases). This CDR3 has 16 residues. V lost 4 bases, J lost 0 bases, and 13 bases lay in between. Germline V gene data show CDR1 as LNHDA and CDR2 as SQIVND (reference sequence).

This clonotype was seen just once. This chain connects TRBV29-1 to TRBJ2-5; D is possibly TRBD1 (5 bases). This CDR3 comprises 12 residues. Germline V gene data show CDR1 as SQVTM and CDR2 as ANQGSEA. Trimming removed 7 bases at V and 2 bases at J, with 11 bases between. CDR3 amino acids: CSAENRQETQYF. For the CDR3, the DNA is TGCAGCGCGGAAAACAGGCAAGAGACCCAGTACTTC.

This rearrangement joins TRBV24-1 to TRBJ2-1; TRBD2 agrees at 13 bases. Germline V lookup: CDR1 KGHDR, CDR2 SFDVKD. The CDR3 length is 17 residues. Trimming cost V 6 bases and J 7 bases; bases outside gene matches: 11. In nucleotides, the CDR3 is TGTGCCACCAGTCGAATAGACGGACTAGCGGGAGTGAATGAGCAGTTCTTC. Translated, it gives CATSRIDGLAGVNEQFF.

The chain couples TRBV10-3 to TRBJ1-3; D might be TRBD1 (5 bases). V gave up 8 bases and J gave up 0 bases, with 11 bases separating them. The CDR3 is made up of 14 amino acids. Germline lookup yields CDR1 ENHRY and CDR2 SYGVKD. CDR3 DNA sequence: TGTGCCATCTCGGACACCAGCTCTGGAAACACCATATATTTT. Its protein product is CAISDTSSGNTIYF.

The V call is TRBV19, the J call TRBJ1-2; perhaps TRBD1 as D (5 bases). Germline-derived CDR1 and CDR2 are LNHDA and SQIVND (reference sequence). Between the trimmed V and J ends, which lost 4 bases and 4 bases, there was a span of 13 bases. The CDR3 runs to 14 residues. The CDR3 sequence: CASSTFGTTYGYTF. The CDR3 DNA follows: TGTGCCAGTAGTACTTTCGGGACTACCTATGGCTACACCTTC. Based on the CDR3 plus reference TRBV19 and TRBJ1-2, the full variable domain is DGGITQSPKYLFRKEGQNVTLSCEQNLNHDAMYWYRQDPGQGLRLIYYSQIVNDFQKGDIAEGYSVSREKKESFPLTVTSAQKNPTAFYLCASSTFGTTYGYTFGSGTRLTVV.

The chain has TRBV4-3 and TRBJ2-7; a weak D match, TRBD1 (6 bases). TRBJ2-3 explains the end of the DNA better; the J call may be wrong. The V gene's germline CDR1 is LGHNA and CDR2 YSLEER. This CDR3 spans 14 amino acids. The CDR3 is CASSQDPGADTQYF. CDR3 nucleotide sequence: TGCGCCAGCAGCCAAGATCCAGGGGCAGATACGCAGTATTTT.

The rearrangement links TRBV29-1 to TRBJ1-1; D not resolved. Trimming shortened V by 4 bases and J by 0 bases, and 12 bases separated the two germline ends. This CDR3 is built from 14 residues. Germline CDR1 and CDR2: SQVTM and ANQGSEA. CDR3 region: CSVAGSLMNTEAFF. CDR3 DNA: TGCAGCGTTGCGGGCAGTCTCATGAACACTGAAGCTTTCTTT.

The CDR3 bases are TGTGCCAGCAGTTGGGACAGGGTGGGCGACGAGCAGTACTTC. Its translation: CASSWDRVGDEQYF. V gene TRBV6-5 combines with J gene TRBJ2-7; 9 bases match TRBD1. This CDR3 contains 14 residues. After removal of 4 bases from V and 5 bases from J, the junction contained 6 bases not matched to a gene. The germline V gene encodes CDR1 MNHEY and CDR2 SVGAGI.

This clonotype was recorded only once. V usage is TRBV6-2 or TRBV6-3 and J usage is TRBJ2-3, with TRBD2 as a possible D gene (5 bases). The CDR3 extends over 15 amino acids. CDR1 MNHEY and CDR2 SVGEGT come from the germline V gene. V shed 0 bases and J shed 2 bases, with 9 bases lying between them. CDR3 nucleotides: TGTGCCAGCAGTTACTCGAGAGGGATCACAGATACGCAGTATTTT. Amino acids: CASSYSRGITDTQYF.

Of note for this clonotype: Mismatch with germline at one junction end may stem from a read error. The chain links TRBV5-4 to TRBJ2-1; 10 bases are shared with TRBD2. The germline gives CDR1 SGHNT, CDR2 YYREEE (reference sequence). The CDR3 is 15 amino acids. The CDR3 coding sequence is TGTGCCAGCACCTTAGAGACTAGCGGGTACAATGAGCGGTTCTTC. Encoded protein: CASTLETSGYNERFF.

This chain connects TRBV6-5 to TRBJ1-1, with unresolved D. This CDR3 comprises 14 residues. Germline V lookup: CDR1 MNHEY, CDR2 SVGAGI. Between the trimmed V and J ends, which lost 7 bases and 0 bases, there was a span of 12 bases. In DNA, the CDR3 is TGTGCCAGCACTCCGTACGGGATGAACACTGAAGCTTTCTTT. Protein sequence: CASTPYGMNTEAFF.

This clonotype was observed a single time. This sequence joins TRBV27 and TRBJ2-1; the D is unclear. This CDR3 has 14 amino acids. V shed 4 bases and J shed 4 bases, with 11 bases lying between them. In germline, CDR1 is MNHEY, CDR2 SMNVEV (reference sequence). CDR3 loop: CASSSSLGYNEQFF. The CDR3 DNA reads as TGTGCCAGCAGTTCCTCCCTTGGGTACAATGAGCAGTTCTTC.

This clonotype was counted between two and nine times. This chain connects TRBV10-3 to TRBJ2-7, with 9 bases identical to TRBD2. This CDR3 has 14 residues. From germline, CDR1 is ENHRY and CDR2 SYGVKD. V lost 3 bases, J lost 3 bases, and 3 bases stayed unmatched. The CDR3 region is CAISDSSGVYEQYF. In DNA form, the CDR3 reads TGTGCCATCAGTGATTCTAGCGGGGTCTACGAGCAGTACTTC.

The V and J genes are TRBV6-5 and TRBJ2-7, with 7 bases that match TRBD1. CDR1 and CDR2 (germline): MNHEY, SVGAGI. CDR3 length: 15 amino acids. V lost 6 bases, J lost 0 bases, and 8 bases stayed unmatched. CDR3 DNA: TGTGCCAGCAGCCCCTTGCGGACAGGCTCCTACGAGCAGTACTTC. It yields the protein CASSPLRTGSYEQYF.

This clonotype appeared a few times. V and J are TRBV29-1 and TRBJ2-1; TRBD2 agrees at 14 bases. The CDR3 is 14 residues long. The germline V gene encodes CDR1 SQVTM and CDR2 ANQGSEA. J was trimmed by 8 bases and V by 7 bases; bases with no gene match: 7. The CDR3: CSGSGTSGSDEQFF. The CDR3, as DNA: TGCAGCGGCTCCGGGACTAGCGGGAGTGATGAGCAGTTCTTC.

The chain uses TRBV20-1 and TRBJ1-1; a possible D gene is TRBD1 (5 bases). Trimming left V 6 bases short and J 1 base short, with 18 bases between. The V gene's germline CDR1 is DFQATT and CDR2 SNEGSKA (reference sequence). This CDR3 has 15 residues. The CDR3: CSAPIGAGRNTEAFF. The CDR3 bases are TGCAGTGCCCCTATTGGGGCAGGTCGGAACACTGAAGCTTTCTTT.

V usage is TRBV29-1 and J usage is TRBJ2-5; D gene ambiguous. This CDR3 is 13 amino acids long. Germline V CDR1 and CDR2: SQVTM, ANQGSEA. Trimming pared 4 bases from V and 2 bases from J, leaving 11 bases between. The CDR3 DNA sequence: TGCAGCGTTGGGCATACCGGACAAGAGACCCAGTACTTC. The encoded protein is CSVGHTGQETQYF.

This chain links TRBV6-1 with TRBJ1-1; D is uncertain. The CDR3 covers 12 residues. The V gene lost 0 bases and the J gene lost 7 bases, with 6 bases spanning the gap. Germline CDR1 and CDR2: MNHNS and SASEGT. CDR3 in DNA: TGTGCCAGCAGTGAAGCGCGGGGTGAAGCTTTCTTT. It codes for CASSEARGEAFF.